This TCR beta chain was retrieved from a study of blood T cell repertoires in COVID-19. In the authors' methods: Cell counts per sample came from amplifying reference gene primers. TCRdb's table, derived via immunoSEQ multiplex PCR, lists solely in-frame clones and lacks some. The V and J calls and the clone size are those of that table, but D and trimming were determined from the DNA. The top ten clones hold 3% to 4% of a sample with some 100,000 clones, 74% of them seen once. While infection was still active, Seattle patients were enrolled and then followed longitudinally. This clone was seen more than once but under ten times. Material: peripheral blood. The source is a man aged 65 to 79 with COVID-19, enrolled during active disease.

The CDR3 loop reads CAIRGQGWGTGELFF. For the CDR3, the DNA is TGTGCCATCAGGGGACAGGGCTGGGGCACCGGGGAGCTGTTTTTT. The chain joins TRBV10-3 to TRBJ2-2; TRBD1 matches at 9 bases. V dropped 6 bases and J dropped 4; count of bases not matched to a gene: 6. Germline-derived CDR1 and CDR2 are ENHRY and SYGVKD. CDR3 length: 15 amino acids.